The T cell receptor beta chain under discussion was sequenced for a study of beta chain features in type 1 diabetes. Germline V CDR1 and CDR2: GTSNPN, SVGIG (reference sequence). With 2 bases removed from V and 3 bases from J, the gap between germline ends came to 13 bases. The CDR3 has 15 residues. Isolated RNA was reverse transcribed in full, so expressed TCRB transcripts were sequenced. The table came from immunoSEQ multiplex PCR; TCRdb's copy has only in-frame clones and leaves some out. Of 310,000 or so clones detected, 7% to 10% appear once; the ten largest clones hold more than 0.8%. This clone was seen only a few times. Antigen unknown. Overall study findings and caveats: Patients with Type 1 diabetes showed moderately but significantly shorter TCRB CDR3s in all four CD4+ subsets.

The J gene is TRBJ2-2, the V gene TRBV30; D gene uncertain. The source is a man aged 25 to 40 with type 1 diabetes. The sequenced material came from central memory CD4+ T cells from blood. The CDR3, as DNA: TGTGCCTGGAGTAATTTGTGGGCGGACACCGGGGAGCTGTTTTTT. This codes for CAWSNLWADTGELFF.